These 27 T cell receptor beta chains were sequenced from one sample in a study of blood T cell repertoires in COVID-19 (dated by TCRdb to 2020 to 2022). Libraries came from the immunoSEQ multiplex PCR assay. The table was pulled from immuneACCESS by TCRdb, which kept in-frame rearrangements only. Such tables lose some clones; where checked, under half of the loss comes from unresolved V genes, and the rest has no known cause. The sample profile shows 80,000 to 95,000 clones; roughly 79% of them were found once. The ten largest clones capture roughly 9.8% of the sample. Sequencing was performed on peripheral blood. The receptors shown here come from a woman aged 80 or older with acute or convalescent COVID-19.

The CDR3 DNA reads as TGTGCCAGCTCACCGGGGCAGACTAGCTCTGGAAACACCATATATTTT. It specifies CASSPGQTSSGNTIYF. The V and J genes are TRBV18 and TRBJ1-3, with a weak D call TRBD1 (5 bases). Trimming left V 3 bases short and J 0 bases short, with 12 bases between. In germline, CDR1 is KGHSH, CDR2 LQKENI. The CDR3 is made up of 16 amino acids. Looking up the rest from reference TRBV18 and TRBJ1-3 gives the full variable domain: NAGVMQNPRHLVRRRGQEARLRCSPMKGHSHVYWYRQLPEEGLKFMVYLQKENIIDESGMPKERFSAEFPKEGPSILRIQQVVRGDSAAYFCASSPGQTSSGNTIYFGEGSWLTVV.

The chain uses TRBV4-2 and TRBJ1-4; a weak D match, TRBD1 (6 bases). From germline, CDR1 is LGHNA and CDR2 YNFKEQ. V lost 1 base and J 8 bases, leaving 14 bases between the germline ends. The CDR3 consists of 15 residues. CDR3: CASSQGAGGGEKLFF. In DNA form, the CDR3 reads TGTGCCAGCAGCCAAGGGGCCGGCGGGGGCGAAAAACTGTTTTTT.

CDR3 sequence: CASTVSGVNTGELFF. DNA of the CDR3: TGTGCCAGCACCGTGTCGGGGGTGAACACCGGGGAGCTGTTTTTT. The rearrangement links TRBV6-5 to TRBJ2-2; D perhaps matches TRBD2 (6 bases). Germline V gives CDR1 MNHEY, CDR2 SVGAGI. This CDR3 has 15 residues. Trimming removed 7 bases from V and 1 base from J, with 13 bases in between.

This clone was seen once. J is TRBJ1-4 and V is TRBV5-1; D might be TRBD1 (5 bases). The CDR3 consists of 13 residues. Per the germline V gene, CDR1 is SGHRS and CDR2 is YFSETQ. The ends were cut back, 6 bases at V and 7 bases at J, with 13 bases in the middle. As DNA, the CDR3 is TGCGCCAGCATGGAGGGAAGGGGTGAAAAACTGTTTTTT. Translating it yields CASMEGRGEKLFF.

The J gene is TRBJ1-4, the V gene TRBV28; D is perhaps TRBD1 (5 bases). V was cut by 3 bases and J by 8 bases, with 16 bases left in between. From germline, CDR1 is MDHEN and CDR2 SYDVKM. This CDR3 has 15 residues. The CDR3 DNA follows: TGTGCCAGCAGTTTGGGGGGGGAGTCTCGCGAAAAACTGTTTTTT. Amino acids: CASSLGGESREKLFF.

The chain uses TRBV7-2 and TRBJ1-5, with D hard to call. This CDR3 contains 14 residues. V was trimmed by 5 bases and J by 0 bases, leaving 8 bases between them. Per germline, CDR1 SGHTA and CDR2 FQGNSA. The CDR3 DNA sequence: TGTGCCAGCAGCCGCGATTATAGCAATCAGCCCCAGCATTTT. Encoded protein: CASSRDYSNQPQHF.

The chain uses TRBV6-1 and TRBJ2-2; no reliable D call. The germline V and J ends were trimmed by 3 bases and 8 bases, with 7 bases remaining between them. The CDR3 is 12 residues long. Germline CDR1 and CDR2: MNHNS and SASEGT. CDR3 coding DNA: TGTGCCAGCAGTGAGTCGTTAGGGGAGCTGTTTTTT. Encoded protein: CASSESLGELFF.

The chain recombines TRBV7-3 with TRBJ2-1; 9 positions match TRBD2. The J segment lost 10 bases and the V segment lost 5 bases, leaving 12 bases of the junction unmatched. This CDR3 is 15 amino acids long. CDR1 is SGHTA and CDR2 is FQGTGA in the germline V gene. CDR3 coding DNA: TGTGCCAGCAGCCCCCCTGCGGGAGGGCCGGGGGAGCAGTTCTTC. Encoded protein: CASSPPAGGPGEQFF. The whole variable domain, remainder taken from reference TRBV7-3 and TRBJ2-1, is GAGVSQTPSNKVTEKGKYVELRCDPISGHTALYWYRQSLGQGPEFLIYFQGTGAADDSGLPNDRFFAVRPEGSVSTLKIQRTERGDSAVYLCASSPPAGGPGEQFFGPGTRLTVL.

This chain joins TRBV5-5 and TRBJ2-1, with 11 bases identical to TRBD2. CDR3 size: 17 residues. From germline, CDR1 is SGHKS and CDR2 YYEKEE (reference sequence). The V and J ends lost 0 bases and 2 bases, in that order; junction bases with no gene match: 4. This chain's CDR3 is CASSLAPSGGPYNEQFF. The CDR3 bases are TGTGCCAGCAGCTTGGCCCCTAGCGGGGGGCCCTACAATGAGCAGTTCTTC. Full variable domain (missing parts from reference TRBV5-5 and TRBJ2-1): DAGVTQSPTHLIKTRGQQVTLRCSPISGHKSVSWYQQVLGQGPQFIFQYYEKEERGRGNFPDRFSARQFPNYSSELNVNALLLGDSALYLCASSLAPSGGPYNEQFFGPGTRLTVL.

The V call is TRBV6-2 or TRBV6-3, the J call TRBJ2-1, with D possibly TRBD2 on 5 matching bases. Looked up from germline, CDR1 is MNHEY and CDR2 is SVGEGT. The CDR3 spans 13 residues. Trimming left V 6 bases short and J 9 bases short, with 15 bases between. CDR3 sequence: CASSRWAAGEQFF. The CDR3 coding sequence is TGTGCCAGCAGCCGGTGGGCCGCGGGTGAGCAGTTCTTC.

The genes are TRBV7-9 and TRBJ2-3; unclear D gene. The CDR3 contains 11 residues. From germline, CDR1 is SEHNR and CDR2 FQNEAQ (reference sequence). The V end lost 2 bases, the J end lost 6 bases, and 3 bases lay between the germline ends. CDR3 nucleotide sequence: TGTGCCAGCAGCTTACTGGATACGCAGTATTTT. Translated: CASSLLDTQYF. Filled out from reference TRBV7-9 and TRBJ2-3, the complete variable domain reads DTGVSQNPRHKITKRGQNVTFRCDPISEHNRLYWYRQTLGQGPEFLTYFQNEAQLEKSRLLSDRFSAERPKGSFSTLEIQRTEQGDSAMYLCASSLLDTQYFGPGTRLTVL.

This clone was counted between two and nine times. The V call is TRBV5-4, the J call TRBJ1-2; 7 nucleotides agree with TRBD1. J lost 5 bases, V lost 3 bases, and 7 bases had no gene match. The CDR3 has 14 residues. The germline CDR1 and CDR2 sequences are SGHNT and YYREEE (reference sequence). In DNA, the CDR3 is TGTGCCAGCAGCTGGGACAGCCCCCTTTATGGCTACACCTTC. Translation gives CASSWDSPLYGYTF.

V and J are TRBV2 and TRBJ2-5; 10 bases line up with TRBD1. Per germline, CDR1 SNHLY and CDR2 FYNNEI. V was pared by 6 bases and J by 4 bases, with 5 bases of the junction left unmatched. The length of the CDR3 is 14 residues. CDR3 protein: CASRGGQGVETQYF. The CDR3 bases are TGTGCCAGCAGGGGAGGACAGGGGGTAGAGACCCAGTACTTC.

The chain has TRBV11-2 and TRBJ2-5; the match to TRBD2 covers 13 bases. Germline CDR1 reads SGHAT; CDR2 reads FQNNGV. Trimming removed 6 bases from V and 6 bases from J; junction bases left unmatched: 10. The CDR3 has 16 amino acids. DNA of the CDR3: TGTGCCAGCAGTCCAACACTAGCGGGAGGGCATAAGACCCAGTACTTC. Translated, it gives CASSPTLAGGHKTQYF.

The chain employs TRBV7-2 and TRBJ2-1; tentative D call: TRBD1 (6 bases). The CDR3 sequence is 14 residues long. The germline gives CDR1 SGHTA, CDR2 FQGNSA. Trimming took off 1 base at V and 12 bases at J, with 16 bases between the two ends. In nucleotides, the CDR3 is TGTGCCAGCAGCTTAGAACGGCTACCAGGGGCGCAGTTCTTC. This encodes CASSLERLPGAQFF. Full variable domain (outside the CDR3, taken from reference TRBV7-2 and TRBJ2-1): GAGVSQSPSNKVTEKGKDVELRCDPISGHTALYWYRQSLGQGLEFLIYFQGNSAPDKSGLPSDRFSAERTGGSVSTLTIQRTQQEDSAVYLCASSLERLPGAQFFGPGTRLTVL.

This chain uses TRBV5-1 with TRBJ2-1; 12 bases map to TRBD2. V shed 4 bases and J 5 bases; nucleotides not matched to a gene: 7. Germline V lookup: CDR1 SGHRS, CDR2 YFSETQ. The CDR3 is 16 amino acids. CDR3 DNA: TGCGCCAGCAGCGTGATGACTAGCGGGGGAAACAATGAGCAGTTCTTC. It translates to CASSVMTSGGNNEQFF.

The table lists this clone with many counts. The chain joins TRBV20-1 to TRBJ2-7; D is possibly TRBD2 (5 bases). The V gene's germline CDR1 is DFQATT and CDR2 SNEGSKA (reference sequence). This CDR3 comprises 11 residues. The V and J ends lost 6 bases and 2 bases respectively, with 8 bases between them. CDR3 in amino acids: CSAVGAYEQYF. CDR3 coding DNA: TGCAGTGCGGTGGGAGCCTACGAGCAGTACTTC.

This chain connects TRBV3-1 (or the pseudogene TRBV3-2) to TRBJ2-1; TRBD2 aligns across 10 bases. With 0 bases clipped from V and 0 bases from J, the junction kept 11 bases outside the gene matches. Germline V lookup: CDR1 LGHDT, CDR2 YNNKEL (reference sequence). The CDR3 contains 20 residues. This chain's CDR3 is CASSQERGRSGRASYNEQFF. The CDR3 region has the DNA TGTGCCAGCAGCCAAGAACGAGGGCGGAGCGGGAGGGCCTCCTACAATGAGCAGTTCTTC.

The gene calls are TRBV6-5 and TRBJ1-3; D is perhaps TRBD1 (6 bases). The CDR3 contains 15 residues. V was trimmed by 6 bases and J by 2 bases, leaving 14 bases between them. The V gene's germline CDR1 is MNHEY and CDR2 SVGAGI. For the CDR3, the DNA is TGTGCCAGCAGCCGTGCCGCAGGGGCTGGAAACACCATATATTTT. Protein: CASSRAAGAGNTIYF.

As to this clone: Other nucleotide sequences from this sample produce the same CDR3. The chain employs TRBV6-5 and TRBJ1-3; D might be TRBD1 (5 bases). Germline V gene sequence: CDR1 MNHEY, CDR2 SVGAGI. The ends were cut back, 6 bases at V and 6 bases at J, with 15 bases in the middle. CDR3 length equals 14 residues. The CDR3 coding sequence is TGTGCCAGCAGCTCTCCGACAGTCTTAAACACCATATATTTT. It is translated as CASSSPTVLNTIYF.

This chain links TRBV10-3 with TRBJ2-2; 8 nucleotides align to TRBD2. V was clipped by 6 bases and J by 7 bases; unmatched bases: 7. The CDR3 spans 14 residues. The germline V gene encodes CDR1 ENHRY and CDR2 SYGVKD. The CDR3 DNA reads as TGTGCCATCAGCGGGACTAGTGGTGTCGGGGAGCTGTTTTTT. Residues: CAISGTSGVGELFF.

The rearrangement uses TRBV9 and TRBJ2-5, with D possibly being TRBD1 (7 bases). The CDR3 is made up of 15 amino acids. V was trimmed by 3 bases and J by 1 base, leaving 13 bases between them. CDR1 and CDR2 from the germline V gene are SGDLS and YYNGEE. The DNA for the CDR3 is TGTGCCAGCAGCGCCGGAGGGACAGCCCAAGAGACCCAGTACTTC. As protein: CASSAGGTAQETQYF. Filled out from reference TRBV9 and TRBJ2-5, the complete variable domain reads DSGVTQTPKHLITATGQRVTLRCSPRSGDLSVYWYQQSLDQGLQFLIQYYNGEERAKGNILERFSAQQFPDLHSELNLSSLELGDSALYFCASSAGGTAQETQYFGPGTRLLVL.

The J gene is TRBJ1-4, the V gene TRBV2; 8 bases fit TRBD1. J lost 6 bases, V lost 7 bases, and 7 bases had no gene match. The CDR3 is 14 amino acids. Germline lookup yields CDR1 SNHLY and CDR2 FYNNEI. The CDR3 nucleotides are TGTGCCAGCAACAGAGACAGGGGAGATGAAAAACTGTTTTTT. Residues: CASNRDRGDEKLFF. Complete variable domain (other parts from reference TRBV2 and TRBJ1-4): EPEVTQTPSHQVTQMGQEVILRCVPISNHLYFYWYRQILGQKVEFLVSFYNNEISEKSEIFDDQFSVERPDGSNFTLKIRSTKLEDSAMYFCASNRDRGDEKLFFGSGTQLSVL.

The chain uses TRBV5-1 and TRBJ2-1; 13 bases map to TRBD2. Per germline, CDR1 SGHRS and CDR2 YFSETQ. The CDR3 consists of 14 residues. V was clipped by 4 bases and J by 10 bases; unmatched bases: 5. The CDR3: CASSQGLAGNEQFF. DNA for the CDR3: TGCGCCAGCAGCCAGGGACTAGCGGGGAACGAGCAGTTCTTC.

CDR3 in DNA: TGTGCCATCAGTGGCGGGACAGGGGACTACGAGCAGTACTTC. Translating it yields CAISGGTGDYEQYF. The rearrangement uses TRBV10-3 and TRBJ2-7; 10 bases fit TRBD1. Per germline, CDR1 ENHRY and CDR2 SYGVKD. J was trimmed by 3 bases and V by 4 bases; bases with no gene match: 3. CDR3 length: 14 amino acids.

This chain joins TRBV19 and TRBJ2-3; 11 bases map to TRBD1. V shed 7 bases, J shed 3 bases, and the junction held 3 bases outside the gene matches. Germline V gene data show CDR1 as LNHDA and CDR2 as SQIVND (reference sequence). CDR3 length: 14 amino acids. The CDR3 loop reads CASTRDRGTDTQYF. CDR3 nucleotide sequence: TGTGCCAGTACCCGGGACAGGGGGACAGATACGCAGTATTTT.

The chain employs TRBV7-3 and TRBJ1-2, with D possibly being TRBD1 (6 bases). Germline-derived CDR1 and CDR2 are SGHTA and FQGTGA. V was trimmed by 8 bases and J by 8 bases, leaving 24 bases between them. This CDR3 region has 15 residues. The CDR3 spells CASSSPPQGQGGYTF. The CDR3 bases are TGTGCCAGCTCCTCCCCCCCCCAGGGGCAGGGCGGCTACACCTTC.